The 30 T cell receptor beta chains in this list originate from one sample, sequenced in a study of T and B cells in COVID-19 patients. Blood genomic DNA input for TRB amplification was 250-500 ng. Multiplex PCR with BIOMED2 TRB-A/B primer pools amplified TRB rearrangements. TCRdb reprocessed the multiplex PCR reads via MiXCR and lists one record per CDR3 protein. The table records approximately 2,300 distinct CDR3 sequences, approximately 26% of them present only once. The source material was blood. These receptors were taken from a human donor with active COVID-19.

The chain links TRBV12-3 or TRBV12-4 to TRBJ1-2, with a weak D call TRBD1 (5 bases). The CDR3 covers 15 residues. V lost 6 bases and J lost 5, with 19 bases in between. Here the CDR3 reads CASSTGSSRSYGYTF. DNA of the CDR3: TGTGCCAGCAGCACAGGTTCCTCGAGGAGTTATGGCTACACCTTC.

The chain joins TRBV11-2 to TRBJ2-3, with 10 bases identical to TRBD1. The CDR3 has 15 amino acids. With 6 bases clipped from V and 4 bases from J, the junction kept 7 bases outside the gene matches. Germline V gives CDR1 SGHAT, CDR2 FQNNGV. The DNA of the CDR3 is TGTGCCAGCAGATCGACAGGGGGCCGTCCAGATACGCAGTATTTT. As protein: CASRSTGGRPDTQYF. The full variable domain, with the rest looked up from reference TRBV11-2 and TRBJ2-3, is EAGVAQSPRYKIIEKRQSVAFWCNPISGHATLYWYQQILGQGPKLLIQFQNNGVVDDSQLPKDRFSAERLKGVDSTLKIQPAKLEDSAVYLCASRSTGGRPDTQYFGPGTRLTVL.

This clonotype is medium-sized by share. The V call is TRBV6-2 or TRBV6-3, the J call TRBJ2-3; 9 positions match TRBD2. CDR1 and CDR2 from the germline V gene are MNHEY and SVGEGT. The CDR3 totals 19 residues. J lost 1 base, V lost 0 bases, and 11 bases had no gene match. The CDR3 sequence is CASSYSMPAGGLGTDTQYF. CDR3 DNA sequence: TGTGCCAGCAGTTACTCGATGCCAGCGGGAGGTCTAGGCACAGATACGCAGTATTTT.

This clonotype is large (0.1 to 1%). This rearrangement joins TRBV27 to TRBJ1-2; tentative D call: TRBD1 (5 bases). CDR1 is MNHEY, CDR2 SMNVEV, per germline (reference sequence). This CDR3 has 14 amino acids. V lost 2 bases, J lost 11 bases, and 18 bases lay in between. The CDR3 spells CASSLAGTTLGYTF. As DNA, the CDR3 is TGTGCCAGCAGTTTAGCCGGGACCACCCTGGGGTACACCTTC.

The chain joins TRBV6-5 to TRBJ1-5, with 7 bases lining up with TRBD1. The germline V gene encodes CDR1 MNHEY and CDR2 SVGAGI. The junction had 12 bases not matched to a gene; V was cut back by 4 bases and J by 6 bases. CDR3 length: 16 residues. The CDR3 loop reads CASSSFATGMSQPQHF. The DNA of the CDR3 is TGTGCCAGCAGTTCCTTTGCGACAGGGATGAGTCAGCCCCAGCATTTT.

In this sample, this clonotype turned up a few times. This sequence joins TRBV20-1 and TRBJ2-7; the D gene is possibly TRBD2 (6 bases). CDR3 size: 12 residues. Germline V lookup: CDR1 DFQATT, CDR2 SNEGSKA (reference sequence). V lost 3 bases, J lost 3 bases, and 9 bases lay in between. The CDR3 DNA reads TGCAGTGCTAGGGGACTCGTCTACGAGCAGTACTTC. It translates to CSARGLVYEQYF.

The CDR3 loop is CASSGEGDEKLFF. CDR3 coding DNA: TGTGCCAGCAGTGGAGAGGGGGATGAAAAACTGTTTTTT. The J gene is TRBJ1-4, the V gene TRBV27; D is possibly TRBD1 (6 bases). Per the germline V gene, CDR1 is MNHEY and CDR2 is SMNVEV (reference sequence). V was trimmed by 5 bases and J by 6 bases, leaving 10 bases between them. The CDR3 sequence is 13 residues long.

The chain is built from TRBV20-1 and TRBJ1-1; D not certain. This CDR3 has 13 amino acids. V lost 1 base to trimming and J lost 1 base, with 7 bases between them. The germline CDR1 and CDR2 sequences are DFQATT and SNEGSKA (reference sequence). The CDR3 spells CSARADGNTEAFF. The CDR3 DNA is TGCAGTGCTAGAGCGGACGGGAACACTGAAGCTTTCTTT.

This chain links TRBV24-1 with TRBJ2-1; possibly TRBD1 or TRBD2 for D (5 bases each). V lost 3 bases to trimming and J lost 12 bases, with 11 bases between them. The CDR3 is 12 residues long. Germline V gene lookup returns CDR1 KGHDR and CDR2 SFDVKD. The CDR3 loop reads CATSDGGRRQFF. Here the CDR3 DNA reads TGTGCCACCAGTGATGGGGGACGACGGCAGTTCTTC.

This clonotype was seen only a few times. The chain links TRBV4-2 to TRBJ2-5, with 7 bases matching TRBD1. Unmatched junction bases numbered 7, after V lost 1 base and J lost 5 bases. Looked up from germline, CDR1 is LGHNA and CDR2 is YNFKEQ. CDR3 length: 15 amino acids. The CDR3 sequence is CASSQGVGGAETQYF. As DNA, the CDR3 is TGTGCCAGCAGCCAAGGTGTAGGGGGCGCGGAGACCCAGTACTTC.

This clonotype counts as medium-sized (0.01 to 0.1%). V is TRBV12-3 or TRBV12-4 and J is TRBJ2-3; no reliable D call. V gave up 3 bases and J gave up 0 bases, with 10 bases separating them. The CDR3 covers 15 residues. The chain's CDR3 is CASSFSGSSTDTQYF. The CDR3 nucleotides read TGTGCCAGCAGTTTTTCGGGTTCTAGCACAGATACGCAGTATTTT.

This rearrangement joins TRBV20-1 to TRBJ2-7, with 12 bases matching TRBD2. The CDR3 runs 14 residues. Germline V gene sequence: CDR1 DFQATT, CDR2 SNEGSKA (reference sequence). V lost 5 bases and J lost 0; bases outside the gene matches: 2. CDR3 nucleotides: TGCAGTGCTCAGACTAGCGGGAGCTCCTACGAGCAGTACTTC. Its translation is CSAQTSGSSYEQYF.

V is TRBV6-2 or TRBV6-3 and J is TRBJ1-5; 7 bases line up with TRBD1. This CDR3 is built from 13 residues. Germline V lookup: CDR1 MNHEY, CDR2 SVGEGT. Unmatched junction bases numbered 1, after V lost 6 bases and J lost 2 bases. CDR3 nucleotide sequence: TGTGCCAGCAGAGGACAGGGCAATCAGCCCCAGCATTTT. Translating gives CASRGQGNQPQHF.

In this sample, this clonotype is medium-sized. The chain links TRBV15 to TRBJ2-5; D is undetermined. CDR3 size: 11 residues. Trimming removed 11 bases at V and 4 bases at J, with 11 bases between. Germline V CDR1 and CDR2: LNHNV, YYDKDF (reference sequence). DNA of the CDR3: TGTGCCCCCTGGCGAGGAGAGACCCAGTACTTC. Protein sequence: CAPWRGETQYF.

Judged by abundance, this clonotype is medium-sized. The rearrangement links TRBV12-3 or TRBV12-4 to TRBJ2-1; no clear D gene. The V end was cut by 7 bases, the J end by 0 bases, with 4 bases between. The CDR3 extends over 12 amino acids. The CDR3 coding sequence is TGTGCCAGCACTGGCTCCTACAATGAGCAGTTCTTC. It codes for CASTGSYNEQFF.

This clonotype is medium-sized (0.01 to 0.1%) in the sample. The chain joins TRBV6-5 to TRBJ1-3, with D unclear. The V end lost 6 bases, the J end lost 0 bases, and 12 bases lay between the germline ends. Germline V gene lookup returns CDR1 MNHEY and CDR2 SVGAGI. This CDR3 has 15 residues. CDR3 residues: CASSATGSSGNTIYF. CDR3 in DNA: TGTGCCAGCAGCGCAACGGGGAGCTCTGGAAACACCATATATTTT.

By sample fraction, this clonotype is medium-sized. The chain uses TRBV29-1 and TRBJ2-5; D remains unclear. CDR3 length: 14 amino acids. Germline values: CDR1 SQVTM, CDR2 ANQGSEA. The V end lost 5 bases, the J end lost 0 bases, and 13 bases lay between the germline ends. This CDR3 is CSVLPGQNQETQYF. In DNA form, the CDR3 reads TGCAGCGTTTTACCGGGCCAGAACCAAGAGACCCAGTACTTC.

This clonotype qualifies as medium-sized. The rearrangement links TRBV15 to TRBJ2-1; 8 bases fit TRBD2. In germline, CDR1 is LNHNV, CDR2 YYDKDF (reference sequence). V was clipped by 4 bases and J by 7 bases; unmatched bases: 9. The CDR3 sequence is 15 residues long. This chain's CDR3 is CATSKAGVSPNEQFF. CDR3 bases: TGTGCCACCAGCAAAGCGGGAGTCAGTCCTAATGAGCAGTTCTTC.

This clonotype has just one count. The V gene is TRBV4-3, the J gene TRBJ1-5, with a tentative D call TRBD1 (5 bases). Germline loops: CDR1 LGHNA, CDR2 YSLEER. The CDR3 has 19 amino acids. V lost 3 bases to trimming and J lost 3 bases, with 24 bases between them. CDR3 in amino acids: CASSQQSWAGKLDNQPQHF. In DNA, the CDR3 is TGCGCCAGCAGCCAGCAGTCGTGGGCAGGGAAGTTAGACAATCAGCCCCAGCATTTT.

This clonotype was seen a handful of times. This rearrangement joins TRBV27 to TRBJ1-2, with no clear D. The CDR3 covers 14 residues. Germline V gene sequence: CDR1 MNHEY, CDR2 SMNVEV (reference sequence). Trimming left V 6 bases short and J 5 bases short, with 16 bases between. CDR3 coding DNA: TGTGCCAGCAGCCCCGGGATGGCTAGGTATGGCTACACCTTC. It translates to CASSPGMARYGYTF.

Relative to its sample, this clonotype is medium-sized. The chain is built from TRBV19 and TRBJ1-5; D is undetermined. Trimming took off 1 base at V and 5 bases at J, with 3 bases between the two ends. In germline, CDR1 is LNHDA, CDR2 SQIVND (reference sequence). This CDR3 has 12 residues. In nucleotides, the CDR3 is TGTGCCAGTAGTATAGTGGATCAGCCCCAGCATTTT. This codes for CASSIVDQPQHF.

About this clonotype: This may be a read error: a much more frequent sequence differs by one nucleotide. This chain joins TRBV6-5 and TRBJ2-2; the D gene is possibly TRBD1 (6 bases). Trimming took 2 bases from V and 4 from J, leaving 11 bases between them. Germline V gene sequence: CDR1 MNHEY, CDR2 SVGAGI. The CDR3 length is 15 residues. The CDR3 spells CASSYRGHLTGELFF. In DNA form, the CDR3 reads TGTGCCAGCAGTTACAGGGGACACCTCACCGGGGAGCTGTTTTTT.

This clonotype is categorized as medium-sized. The chain has TRBV30 and TRBJ1-4; D perhaps matches TRBD1 (6 bases). CDR1 is GTSNPN, CDR2 SVGIG, per germline (reference sequence). V was trimmed by 3 bases and J by 5 bases, leaving 16 bases between them. The CDR3 spans 15 residues. Written as DNA, the CDR3 is TGTGCCTGGAGCCCCCTGGGCAGGGGAAATGAAAAACTGTTTTTT. Protein sequence: CAWSPLGRGNEKLFF.

This clonotype is medium-sized (0.01 to 0.1%) within its sample. The V call is TRBV19, the J call TRBJ2-6; D is ambiguous. Germline loops: CDR1 LNHDA, CDR2 SQIVND (reference sequence). The length of the CDR3 is 17 residues. V was clipped by 7 bases and J by 4 bases, with 20 bases between them. The CDR3 region is CASTRSTGGGGANVLTF. CDR3 nucleotides: TGTGCCAGTACCCGGAGTACGGGCGGTGGAGGGGCCAACGTCCTGACTTTC.

This clonotype is medium-sized by share. This chain connects TRBV5-4 to TRBJ1-4; TRBD1 matches at 7 bases. The V segment lost 4 bases and the J segment 3 bases; nucleotides outside the gene matches: 9. Germline V gives CDR1 SGHNT, CDR2 YYREEE (reference sequence). This CDR3 contains 16 residues. As DNA, the CDR3 is TGTGCCAGCAGCAAGATCCGGACAGGACCTAATGAAAAACTGTTTTTT. Translated: CASSKIRTGPNEKLFF.

This clonotype rates as medium-sized. The chain joins TRBV27 to TRBJ1-5, with 10 bases fitting TRBD1. V gave up 2 bases and J gave up 4 bases; unmatched junction bases: 2. From germline, CDR1 is MNHEY and CDR2 SMNVEV (reference sequence). CDR3 length equals 15 residues. The DNA of the CDR3 is TGTGCCAGCAGTTTAGGACAGGGGGGAAATCAGCCCCAGCATTTT. Protein product: CASSLGQGGNQPQHF.

By frequency in the sample, this clonotype is medium-sized. This chain uses TRBV19 with TRBJ2-7; 8 bases map to TRBD1. V was clipped by 6 bases and J by 2 bases; unmatched bases: 6. This CDR3 has 14 residues. Germline CDR1 reads LNHDA; CDR2 reads SQIVND (reference sequence). The CDR3 region has the DNA TGTGCCAGTAGCACACAGGGGGGCGCCTACGAGCAGTACTTC. Amino acid sequence: CASSTQGGAYEQYF.

Relative to its sample, this clonotype is medium-sized. The CDR3 sequence is CASSFVGPETQYF. CDR3 nucleotide sequence: TGTGCCAGCAGTTTCGTCGGGCCGGAGACCCAGTACTTC. The V and J genes are TRBV12-3 or TRBV12-4 and TRBJ2-5; D remains ambiguous. The CDR3 runs 13 residues. V lost 3 bases and J lost 5, with 10 bases in between.

The chain carries TRBV27 and TRBJ2-1; maybe TRBD1 (6 bases). This CDR3 is built from 13 residues. The germline V gene encodes CDR1 MNHEY and CDR2 SMNVEV (reference sequence). V gave up 5 bases and J gave up 8 bases, with 13 bases separating them. The CDR3 sequence: CASSQPGDDEQFF. CDR3 DNA sequence: TGTGCCAGCAGTCAACCAGGGGACGATGAGCAGTTCTTC.

This clonotype was observed a single time. A read error may explain this, as a much larger clone is one base away. The genes are TRBV27 and TRBJ1-2; no clear D gene. CDR3 length: 14 amino acids. The germline V gene encodes CDR1 MNHEY and CDR2 SMNVEV (reference sequence). V was shortened by 5 bases and J by 10 bases, with 20 bases between the two germline ends. The CDR3 sequence: CASSPHPTERDYTF. The CDR3 DNA follows: TGTGCCAGCAGTCCACACCCCACGGAGCGAGACTACACCTTC.